Here is one T cell receptor (beta chain) with its context. Antigen: not known. The source of the sample is a study of cytomegalovirus exposure and HLA in healthy donors. Study results and limitations: In a later analysis, across HLA loci, associated TCR counts were highest for DRB1, lowest for HLA-C.

The CDR3 is made up of 15 amino acids. Germline V gene sequence: CDR1 MNHNY, CDR2 SVGAGI (reference sequence). V lost 6 bases, J lost 2 bases, and 9 bases stayed unmatched. Researchers ran the PCR with 60 Vbeta and 13 Jbeta primers. Here immunoSEQ multiplex PCR was the method, and the copy in TCRdb shows in-frame clones only, minus some. This table has about 200,000 clones, 70% to 85% appearing once. Sequencing was performed on PBMCs. V and J are TRBV6-6 and TRBJ2-7, with 8 bases identical to TRBD1. This clonotype was sampled from a boy younger than 10 in good health and CMV-seronegative. The CDR3 DNA follows: TGTGCCAGCAGACCTCAGGGGGCACGAGCCTACGAGCAGTACTTC. This encodes CASRPQGARAYEQYF.